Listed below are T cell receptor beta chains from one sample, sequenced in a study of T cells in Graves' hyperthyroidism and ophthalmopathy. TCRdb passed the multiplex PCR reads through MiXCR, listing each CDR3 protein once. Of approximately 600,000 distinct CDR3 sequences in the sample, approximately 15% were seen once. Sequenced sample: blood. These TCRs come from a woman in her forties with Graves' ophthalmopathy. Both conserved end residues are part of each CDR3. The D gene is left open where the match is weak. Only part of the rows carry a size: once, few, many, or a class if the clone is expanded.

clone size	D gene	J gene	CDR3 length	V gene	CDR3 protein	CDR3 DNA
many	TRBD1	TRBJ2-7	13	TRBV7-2	CASSTDRGNEQYF	TGTGCCAGCAGCACTGACAGGGGTAACGAGCAGTACTTC
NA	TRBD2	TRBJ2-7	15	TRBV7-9	CASSHPFGLDWEQYF	TGTGCCAGCAGCCATCCGTTCGGACTAGACTGGGAGCAGTACTTC
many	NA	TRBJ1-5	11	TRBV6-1	CASSDTRPQHF	TGTGCCAGCAGTGATACCCGGCCCCAGCATTTT
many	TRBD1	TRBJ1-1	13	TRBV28	CASTETGDTEAFF	TGTGCCAGCACCGAAACAGGGGACACTGAAGCTTTCTTT
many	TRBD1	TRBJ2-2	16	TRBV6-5	CASSYPGTGGTRELFF	TGTGCCAGCAGTTACCCTGGGACAGGGGGCACCAGGGAGCTGTTTTTT
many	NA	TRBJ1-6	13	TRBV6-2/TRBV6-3	CASSYSASSPLHF	TGTGCCAGCAGTTACTCGGCGAGTTCACCCCTCCACTTT
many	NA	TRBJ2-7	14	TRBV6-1	CASSDTGSAYEQYF	TGTGCCAGCAGTGATACAGGGTCTGCCTACGAGCAGTACTTC
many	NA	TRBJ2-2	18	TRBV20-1	CSARRPGSWVPNTGELFF	TGCAGTGCTAGGAGGCCAGGGTCTTGGGTTCCTAACACCGGGGAGCTGTTTTTT
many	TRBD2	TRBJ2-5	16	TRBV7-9	CASSPITGLARETQYF	TGTGCCAGCAGCCCTATAACGGGACTAGCGCGAGAGACCCAGTACTTC
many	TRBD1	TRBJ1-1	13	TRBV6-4	CASRDRGNTEAFF	TGTGCCAGCAGGGACAGGGGCAACACTGAAGCTTTCTTT
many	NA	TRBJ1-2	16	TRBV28	CASSRGPPSGVYGYTF	TGTGCCAGCAGTCGCGGGCCCCCCTCAGGAGTCTATGGCTACACCTTC
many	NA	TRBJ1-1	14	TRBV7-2	CASSLAAMNTEAFF	TGTGCCAGCAGCTTAGCCGCCATGAACACTGAAGCTTTCTTT
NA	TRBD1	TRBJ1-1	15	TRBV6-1	CASSPGTGGVTEAFF	TGTGCCAGCAGTCCCGGGACAGGGGGAGTCACTGAAGCTTTCTTT
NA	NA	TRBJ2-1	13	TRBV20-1	CSASDRGYNEQFF	TGCAGTGCTAGTGACCGGGGCTACAATGAGCAGTTCTTC
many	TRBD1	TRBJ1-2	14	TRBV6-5	CASRQGAGSYGYTF	TGTGCCAGCAGACAGGGGGCAGGCAGCTATGGCTACACCTTC
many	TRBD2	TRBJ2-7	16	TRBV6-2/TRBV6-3	CASSYGPSGGPYEQYF	TGTGCCAGCAGTTACGGCCCTAGCGGGGGGCCCTACGAGCAGTACTTC
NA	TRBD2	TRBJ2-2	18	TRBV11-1	CASSPTISVAGNTEELFF	TGTGCCAGCAGCCCAACCATTTCGGTAGCGGGGAACACCGAGGAGCTGTTTTTT
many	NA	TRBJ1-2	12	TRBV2	CAREGVNYGYTF	TGTGCCAGAGAGGGGGTAAATTATGGCTACACCTTC
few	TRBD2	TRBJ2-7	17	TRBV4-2	CASSPGVPGLAVYEQYF	TGTGCCAGCAGCCCAGGGGTGCCGGGACTAGCGGTTTACGAGCAGTACTTC
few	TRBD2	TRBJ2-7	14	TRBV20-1	CSAKQAGVRNEQYF	TGCAGTGCAAAACAAGCGGGAGTTAGGAACGAGCAGTACTTC
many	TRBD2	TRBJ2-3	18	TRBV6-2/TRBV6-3	CASSYWASGGPSRDTQYF	TGTGCCAGCAGTTACTGGGCTAGCGGGGGCCCTTCTAGAGATACGCAGTATTTT
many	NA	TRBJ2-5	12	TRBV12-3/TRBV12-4	CASSWGAETQYF	TGTGCCAGCAGTTGGGGGGCCGAGACCCAGTACTTC
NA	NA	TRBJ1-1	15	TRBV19	CASSILGFYNTEAFF	TGTGCCAGTAGTATACTCGGTTTTTATAACACTGAAGCTTTCTTT
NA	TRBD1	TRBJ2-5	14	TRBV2	CASSDTGGAETQYF	TGTGCCAGCAGTGATACAGGGGGCGCGGAGACCCAGTACTTC
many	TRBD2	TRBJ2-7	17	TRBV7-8	CASSLGPGLESSYEQYF	TGTGCCAGCAGCTTAGGGCCGGGACTAGAAAGCTCCTACGAGCAGTACTTC
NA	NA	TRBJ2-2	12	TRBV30	CAWSLTAGELFF	TGTGCCTGGAGTCTGACAGCCGGGGAGCTGTTTTTT
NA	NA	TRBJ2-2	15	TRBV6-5	CASSYAGGVTGELFF	TGTGCCAGCAGTTACGCAGGGGGGGTCACCGGGGAGCTGTTTTTT
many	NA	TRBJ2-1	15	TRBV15	CATSRETVLANEQFF	TGTGCCACCAGCAGGGAAACTGTTTTAGCGAACGAGCAGTTCTTC
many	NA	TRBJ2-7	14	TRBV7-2	CASSLVLGSHEQYF	TGTGCCAGCAGCTTAGTCCTAGGGTCCCACGAGCAGTACTTC
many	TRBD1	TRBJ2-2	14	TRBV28	CASSPTGGIGELFF	TGTGCCAGCAGCCCGACAGGGGGGATCGGGGAGCTGTTTTTT
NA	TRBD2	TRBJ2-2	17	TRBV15	CATSRDRASGTGGELFF	TGTGCCACCAGCAGAGATAGGGCTAGCGGGACGGGCGGGGAGCTGTTTTTT
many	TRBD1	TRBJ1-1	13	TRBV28	CASRRTGDPEAFF	TGTGCCAGCAGAAGGACAGGGGATCCTGAAGCTTTCTTT
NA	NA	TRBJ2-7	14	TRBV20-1	CSANAWDSTYEQHF	TGCAGTGCTAACGCGTGGGACTCCACCTACGAGCAGCACTTC
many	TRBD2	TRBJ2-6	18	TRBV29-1	CSVVLAGGPGSGANVLTF	TGCAGCGTGGTCCTAGCGGGAGGGCCGGGGTCTGGGGCCAACGTCCTGACTTTC
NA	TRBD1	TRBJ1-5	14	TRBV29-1	CSVITGGGYQPQHF	TGCAGCGTCATCACAGGGGGAGGATATCAGCCCCAGCATTTT
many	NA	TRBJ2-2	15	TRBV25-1	CASSEFNGNPGELFF	TGTGCCAGCAGTGAATTTAACGGAAACCCCGGGGAGCTGTTTTTT
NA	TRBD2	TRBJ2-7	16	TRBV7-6	CASSSLPSGSPYEQYF	TGTGCCAGCAGTTCCCTTCCAAGCGGGAGTCCCTACGAGCAGTACTTC
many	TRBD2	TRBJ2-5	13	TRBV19	CASGASGEETQYF	TGTGCCAGTGGGGCTAGCGGGGAAGAGACCCAGTACTTC
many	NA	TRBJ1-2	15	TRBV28	CASSPSVGVTYGYTF	TGTGCCAGCAGTCCGTCCGTTGGGGTGACTTATGGCTACACCTTC
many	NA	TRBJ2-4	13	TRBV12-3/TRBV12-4	CASSPRVGNIQYF	TGTGCCAGCAGTCCCCGAGTGGGAAACATTCAGTACTTC
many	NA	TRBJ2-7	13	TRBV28	CASSSGTAFGQYF	TGTGCCAGCAGTTCCGGGACCGCTTTTGGGCAGTACTTC
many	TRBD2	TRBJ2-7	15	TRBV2	CASSRTSGTGNEQYF	TGTGCCAGCAGCCGGACTAGCGGGACTGGGAACGAGCAGTACTTC
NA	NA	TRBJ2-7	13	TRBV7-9	CASSFGQQHEQYF	TGTGCCAGCAGCTTCGGACAGCAGCACGAGCAGTACTTC
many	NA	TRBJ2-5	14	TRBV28	CASSLQGSEETQYF	TGTGCCAGCAGTTTACAGGGTAGTGAAGAGACCCAGTACTTC
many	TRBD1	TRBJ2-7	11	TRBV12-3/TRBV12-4	CASSTGGVQYF	TGTGCCAGCAGTACAGGGGGTGTTCAATACTTC
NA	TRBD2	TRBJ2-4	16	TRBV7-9	CASSPPAGLAKNIQYF	TGTGCCAGCAGCCCGCCAGCGGGGCTAGCCAAAAACATTCAGTACTTC
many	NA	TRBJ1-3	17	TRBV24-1	CATSDKGDGLSGNTIYF	TGTGCCACCAGTGATAAAGGGGACGGCCTCTCTGGAAACACCATATATTTT
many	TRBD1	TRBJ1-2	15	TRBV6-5	CASSHGQGAGYGYTF	TGTGCCAGCAGTCACGGACAGGGGGCGGGGTATGGCTACACCTTC
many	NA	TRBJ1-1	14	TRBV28	CASSFQDGYTEAFF	TGTGCCAGCAGTTTCCAGGACGGGTACACTGAAGCTTTCTTT
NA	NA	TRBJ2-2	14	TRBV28	CASSLVVGGGELFF	TGTGCCAGCAGTTTGGTTGTAGGGGGCGGGGAGCTGTTTTTT
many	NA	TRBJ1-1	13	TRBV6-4	CASSDSPFTEAFF	TGTGCCAGCAGTGACTCCCCTTTCACTGAAGCTTTCTTT
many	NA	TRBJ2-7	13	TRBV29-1	CSVSWTLNDEQYF	TGCAGCGTCTCATGGACACTAAACGACGAGCAGTACTTC
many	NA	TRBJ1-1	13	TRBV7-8	CASSLEPGTEAFF	TGTGCCAGCAGCTTAGAGCCTGGAACTGAAGCTTTCTTT
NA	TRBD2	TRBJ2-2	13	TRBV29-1	CSASGRNTGELFF	TGCAGCGCAAGCGGGAGAAACACCGGGGAGCTGTTTTTT
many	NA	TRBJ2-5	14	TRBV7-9	CASSFRTSQETQYF	TGTGCCAGCAGCTTTCGGACAAGCCAAGAGACCCAGTACTTC
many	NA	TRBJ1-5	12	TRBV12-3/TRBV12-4	CASCDSNQPQHF	TGTGCCAGCTGTGATAGCAATCAGCCCCAGCATTTT
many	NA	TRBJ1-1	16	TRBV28	CASSSPHFSRNTEAFF	TGTGCCAGCAGTTCTCCCCATTTCTCTAGGAACACTGAAGCTTTCTTT
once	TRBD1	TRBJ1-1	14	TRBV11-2	CASSSTWSTGLAFF	TGTGCCAGCAGCTCCACATGGTCGACAGGGTTAGCTTTCTTT
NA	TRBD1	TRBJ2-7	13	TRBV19	CASSTLTGGEQYF	TGTGCCAGTAGTACTCTGACAGGGGGCGAGCAGTACTTC